The TCR beta chain under discussion was sequenced for a study of Graves' ophthalmopathy and Graves' hyperthyroidism. Whole-study results and caveats: A roughly 80% specificity and around 90% sensitivity were achieved by a 13-signature model that separated ophthalmopathy from stable hyperthyroidism.

RNA transcripts were the template, and TCR beta CDR3 regions were amplified from them. RT-PCR in the first round used HTBI primers; a second-round multiplex PCR followed. In TCRdb, the multiplex PCR reads were re-called with MiXCR into one record per CDR3 protein. The profile shows roughly 1.1 million distinct CDR3 sequences, 35% to 40% of them singletons. This clonotype showed up many times. Its specificity is not known. V gave up 5 bases and J gave up 11 bases; unmatched junction bases: 15. The CDR3 is 15 residues long. Germline values: CDR1 DFQATT, CDR2 SNEGSKA (reference sequence). Sequenced input: peripheral blood or thyroid tissue (not recorded which). The sequence was collected from an adult man with Graves' hyperthyroidism. V and J are TRBV20-1 and TRBJ2-6, with TRBD2 matching over 7 bases. The CDR3 nucleotides are TGCAGTGCTCGGGACCGCGGGGGACGCCACCACGTCCTGACTTTC. Protein product: CSARDRGGRHHVLTF.